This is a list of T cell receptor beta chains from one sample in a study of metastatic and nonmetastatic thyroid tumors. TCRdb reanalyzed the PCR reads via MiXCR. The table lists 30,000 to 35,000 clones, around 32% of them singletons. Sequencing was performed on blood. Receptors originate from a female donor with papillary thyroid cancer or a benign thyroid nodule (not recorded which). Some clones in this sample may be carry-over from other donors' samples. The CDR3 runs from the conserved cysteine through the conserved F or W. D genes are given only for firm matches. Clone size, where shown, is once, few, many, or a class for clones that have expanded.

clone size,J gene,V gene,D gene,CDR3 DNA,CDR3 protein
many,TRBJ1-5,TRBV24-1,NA,TGTGCCACCAGTGATTTACATTCCCAGCATTTT,CATSDLHSQHF
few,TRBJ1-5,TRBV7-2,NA,TGTGCCAGCAGCTTAGTCGCCCCTCCTTTAAATCAGCCCCAGCATTTT,CASSLVAPPLNQPQHF
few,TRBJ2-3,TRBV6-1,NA,TGTGCCAGTCTCGGGAGCTTCGGCACAGATACGCAGTATTTT,CASLGSFGTDTQYF
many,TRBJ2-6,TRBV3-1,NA,TGTGCCAGCAGCCAAGACAGGGGGGCCTCTGGGGCCAACGTCCTGACTTTC,CASSQDRGASGANVLTF
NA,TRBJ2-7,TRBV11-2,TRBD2,TGTGCCAGCAGCTTAGGTCCGGCAGGCGGGAGTGGGTACGAGCAGTACTTC,CASSLGPAGGSGYEQYF
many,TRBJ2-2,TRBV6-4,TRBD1,TGTGCCAGCAGTCAAGGAGGACAGGGGAACACCGGGGAGCTGTTTTTT,CASSQGGQGNTGELFF
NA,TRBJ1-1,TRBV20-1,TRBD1,TGCACTGGCCTCAAAGGGGGCAACACTGAAGCTTTCTTT,CTGLKGGNTEAFF
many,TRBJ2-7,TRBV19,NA,TGTGCCAGTAGTATAGATGGTGGCAGGTCTCTCTCCTACGAGCAGTACTTC,CASSIDGGRSLSYEQYF
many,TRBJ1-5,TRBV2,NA,TGTGCCAGCACCGGCAGGGCTGGCAATCAGCCCCAGCATTTT,CASTGRAGNQPQHF
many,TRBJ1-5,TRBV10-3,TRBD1,TGTGCCATCAGTGAAGCGGGCAGGGGGAATAATCAGCCCCAGCATTTT,CAISEAGRGNNQPQHF
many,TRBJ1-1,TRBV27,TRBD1,TGTGCCAGCAGTCTAGCGGACAGGGTCCCTGAAGCTTTCTTT,CASSLADRVPEAFF
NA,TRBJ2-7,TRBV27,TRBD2,TGTGCCAGCAGTTTAATGTCTAGCGGGAGCCACGAGCAGTACTTC,CASSLMSSGSHEQYF
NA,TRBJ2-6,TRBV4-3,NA,TGCGCCAGCAGCCCTAATGGGGACTCTGGGGCCAACGTCCTGACTTTC,CASSPNGDSGANVLTF
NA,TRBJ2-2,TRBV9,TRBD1,TGTGCCAGCAGCGATACCGGGACAGGGTTACCCGGGGAGCTGTTTTTT,CASSDTGTGLPGELFF
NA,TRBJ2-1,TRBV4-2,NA,TGTGCCAGCACAGGGCCGTTAGGGACGGGTGAGCAGTTCTTC,CASTGPLGTGEQFF
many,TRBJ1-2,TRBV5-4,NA,TGTGCCAGCAGCACGGCGGGGGGCTCTAACTATGGCTACACCTTC,CASSTAGGSNYGYTF
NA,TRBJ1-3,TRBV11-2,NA,TGTGCCAGCAGCTTAGTTACCCCTGGAGGGTCCGGAAACACCATATATTTT,CASSLVTPGGSGNTIYF
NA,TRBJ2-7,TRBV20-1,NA,TGCAGTGCTAGATTGACAGATCAGCCTCTTGGGTACGAGCAGTACTTC,CSARLTDQPLGYEQYF
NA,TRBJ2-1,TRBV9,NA,TGTGCCAGCAGCGTTGAACCTCGCACCTACAATGAGCAGTTCTTC,CASSVEPRTYNEQFF
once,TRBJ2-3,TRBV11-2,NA,TGTGCCAGCAGCTTGGTCGGGGGCCGCCGCACAGATACGCAGTATTTT,CASSLVGGRRTDTQYF
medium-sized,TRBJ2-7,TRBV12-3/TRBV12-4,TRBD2,TGTGCCAGCAGTCGGACTAGCGGGAGCTACGAGCAGTACTTC,CASSRTSGSYEQYF
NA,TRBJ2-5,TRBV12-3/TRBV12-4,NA,TGTGCCACCAGCTCCTGGACCTTCCAAGAGACCCAGTACTTC,CATSSWTFQETQYF
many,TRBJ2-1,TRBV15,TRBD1,TGTGCCACCAGCAGAACCTCCAGCCCCCTCAGGGGGCCCGGGTCACAGTTCTTC,CATSRTSSPLRGPGSQFF
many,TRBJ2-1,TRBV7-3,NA,TGTGCCAGCAGCCTATACAGTTACAATGAGCAGTTCTTC,CASSLYSYNEQFF
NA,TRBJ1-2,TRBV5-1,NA,TGCGCCAGCAGCACGAACTACGACAGTGATGGCTACACCTTC,CASSTNYDSDGYTF
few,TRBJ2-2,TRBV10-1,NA,TGCGCCAGCAGTAATATAGTGACCGTGGAGCTGTTTTTT,CASSNIVTVELFF
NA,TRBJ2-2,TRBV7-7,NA,TGTGCTAGCAGCCCTTCTAAAACAGGGGAGCTGTTTTTT,CASSPSKTGELFF
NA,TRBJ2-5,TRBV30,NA,TGTGCCTGGAACCCCTACGAGCGGGAGACCCAGTACTTC,CAWNPYERETQYF
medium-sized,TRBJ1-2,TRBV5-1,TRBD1,TGCGCCAGCAGCTTAACAGGGGGCGGTGGCTACACCTTC,CASSLTGGGGYTF
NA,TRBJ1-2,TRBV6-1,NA,TGTGCCAGCAGAAGCGTTAACTATGGCCACACCTTC,CASRSVNYGHTF
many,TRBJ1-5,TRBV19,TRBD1,TGTGCCAGTAGTATGGGACAGGGAAGAGGCAATCAGCCCCAGCATTTT,CASSMGQGRGNQPQHF
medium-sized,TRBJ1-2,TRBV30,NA,TGTGCCTGGAGTGGGACAGACTATGGCTACACCTTC,CAWSGTDYGYTF
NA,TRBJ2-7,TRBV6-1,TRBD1,TGTGCCAGCAGTAGGGACAGTGTGGCAACCTACGAGCAGTACTTC,CASSRDSVATYEQYF
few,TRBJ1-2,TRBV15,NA,TGTGCCACCAGCAAGGGGGGGTCCGGCAACTATGGCTACACCTTC,CATSKGGSGNYGYTF
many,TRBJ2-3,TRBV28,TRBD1,TGTGCCAGCAGTTCACGCTCCGGGACAGGGGTAACAGATACGCAGTATTTT,CASSSRSGTGVTDTQYF
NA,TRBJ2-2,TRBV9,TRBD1,TGTGCCAGCAGCGTAGAAAGGACAGGGGGACTGGACGGGGAGCTGTTTTTT,CASSVERTGGLDGELFF
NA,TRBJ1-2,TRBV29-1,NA,TGCAGCGTTGTACTAGGCTATTGCTACACCTTC,CSVVLGYCYTF
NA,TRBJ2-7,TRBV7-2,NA,TGTGCCAGCAGCCAATTAGCGGCAACCTACGACCAGTACTTC,CASSQLAATYDQYF
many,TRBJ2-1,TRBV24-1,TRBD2,TGTGCCACCAGTGATCATGGACTAGCGGGAGAAAATGAGCAGTTCTTC,CATSDHGLAGENEQFF
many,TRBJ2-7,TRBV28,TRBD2,TGTGCCAGCAGTTCCGGGGGGGAAGGGTACGAGCAGTACTTC,CASSSGGEGYEQYF
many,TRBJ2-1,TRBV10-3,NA,TGTGCCATCAGTGAGTCTAGGGATGAGCAGTTCTTC,CAISESRDEQFF
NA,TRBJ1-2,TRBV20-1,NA,TGCAGTGCTTCTTACAGTGCGAACTATGGCTACACCTTC,CSASYSANYGYTF
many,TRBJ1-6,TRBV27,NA,TGTGCCAGCAGTTTATCTCGCCGGGATTCACCCCTCCACTTT,CASSLSRRDSPLHF
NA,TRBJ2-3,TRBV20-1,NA,TGCAGTGCAGCCCTGCCCACAGATACGCAGTATTTT,CSAALPTDTQYF
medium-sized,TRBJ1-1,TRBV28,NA,TGTGCCAGCAGGCTACAGTACACTGAAGCTTTCTTT,CASRLQYTEAFF
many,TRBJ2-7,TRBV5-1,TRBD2,TGCGCCAGCAGATCATATGGTGGGGAGCGGGAGGTATCTGACGAGCAGTACTTC,CASRSYGGEREVSDEQYF
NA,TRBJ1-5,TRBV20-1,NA,TGCAGTGCTAGAGAGGCTCAGGGGATGTGGCAGCCCCAGCATTTT,CSAREAQGMWQPQHF
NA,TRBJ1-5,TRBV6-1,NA,TGTGCCAGCAGTGAAGGGGGTGGTCAGCCCCAGCATTTT,CASSEGGGQPQHF